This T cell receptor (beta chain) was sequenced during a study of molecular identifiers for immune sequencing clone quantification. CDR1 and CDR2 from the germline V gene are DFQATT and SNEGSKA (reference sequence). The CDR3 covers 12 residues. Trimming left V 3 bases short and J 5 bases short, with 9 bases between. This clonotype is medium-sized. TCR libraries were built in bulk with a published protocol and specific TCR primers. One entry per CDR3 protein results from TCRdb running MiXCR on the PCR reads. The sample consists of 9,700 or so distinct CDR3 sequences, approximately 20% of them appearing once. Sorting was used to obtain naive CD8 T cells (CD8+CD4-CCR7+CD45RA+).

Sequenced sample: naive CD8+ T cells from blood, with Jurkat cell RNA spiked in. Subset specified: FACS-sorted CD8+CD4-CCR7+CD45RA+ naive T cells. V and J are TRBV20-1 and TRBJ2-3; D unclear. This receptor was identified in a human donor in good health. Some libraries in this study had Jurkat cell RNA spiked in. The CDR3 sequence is CSASRTGDTQYF. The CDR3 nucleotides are TGCAGTGCTAGTCGGACCGGAGATACGCAGTATTTT.